Presented here are 8 T cell receptor beta chains from one specimen sequenced in a study of early T cells in non-severe SARS-CoV-2 infection (dated by TCRdb to the early 2020s). The library came from 5' RACE. The run used a NextSeq 500. TCRdb ran its own pipeline on the public reads, namely fastp trimming at Q25 and MiXCR clone calling, and kept in-frame beta chains. Every entry covers one CDR3 protein and lists the most common genes and DNA from its rows. A total of roughly 50,000 distinct CDR3 sequences appear in this sample, 8.5% to 10% of them only once. The biggest ten clones account for about 8.6% of the sample. Material: whole blood. The origin of the receptors is an adult who was a healthcare worker with PCR-confirmed SARS-CoV-2 infection or an uninfected control (not recorded which).

The V call is TRBV6-6, the J call TRBJ2-1; perhaps TRBD2 as D (6 bases). Germline values: CDR1 MNHNY, CDR2 SVGAGI (reference sequence). CDR3 length equals 17 residues. V gave up 7 bases and J gave up 6 bases, with 25 bases separating them. The CDR3 nucleotides read TGTGCCAGCACCTACGCTCAGAGGACACACGGGGGCAATGAGCAGTTCTTC. This gives the protein CASTYAQRTHGGNEQFF.

The rearrangement links TRBV20-1 to TRBJ2-7; D tentatively reads TRBD1 or TRBD2 (5 bases each). V lost 4 bases to trimming and J lost 3 bases, with 7 bases between them. The length of the CDR3 is 11 residues. Germline V lookup: CDR1 DFQATT, CDR2 SNEGSKA (reference sequence). CDR3: CSATGSYEQYF. CDR3 coding DNA: TGCAGTGCTACAGGGAGCTACGAGCAGTACTTC.

This clonotype was found many times. Here the CDR3 reads CASSPLGQGGGSPLHF. In DNA form, the CDR3 reads TGTGCCAGCAGCCCCTTGGGACAGGGCGGAGGTTCACCCCTCCACTTT. This chain connects TRBV3-1 to TRBJ1-6; 9 nucleotides align to TRBD1. Losses at the gene ends were 4 bases for V and 9 bases for J; bases not matched to a gene: 10. The CDR3 totals 16 residues. Germline-derived CDR1 and CDR2 are LGHDT and YNNKEL (reference sequence).

This clonotype was observed a few times. This chain connects TRBV21-1 to TRBJ2-5; the D segment call TRBD2 is taken from the table without a DNA check. TRBV21-1 is shown as a pseudogene. The CDR3 consists of 15 residues. The CDR3 sequence is CASIIAGGPEETQYF. The CDR3 nucleotides read TGTGCCAGCATTATAGCGGGAGGGCCCGAGGAGACCCAGTACTTC.

This clonotype was observed a few times. The rearrangement uses TRBV12-3 or TRBV12-4 and TRBJ1-1; the match to TRBD1 covers 8 bases. The trim removed 2 bases at V and 7 bases at J, leaving 6 bases unmatched. This CDR3 is 14 amino acids long. CDR3 region: CASSLNDGQGEAFF. The CDR3 DNA follows: TGTGCCAGCAGTTTAAACGACGGACAGGGTGAAGCTTTCTTT.

Many counts were recorded for this clonotype. The rearrangement links TRBV5-1 to TRBJ2-6; no reliable D call. Germline V gene sequence: CDR1 SGHRS, CDR2 YFSETQ. This CDR3 spans 15 amino acids. V was pared by 3 bases and J by 0 bases, with 7 bases between. The CDR3 coding sequence is TGCGCCAGCAGCTCTATTGTCTCTGGGGCCAACGTCCTGACTTTC. It codes for CASSSIVSGANVLTF.

This clonotype was counted at least ten times. The V gene is TRBV9, the J gene TRBJ2-7; 9 positions match TRBD2. Germline V lookup: CDR1 SGDLS, CDR2 YYNGEE. V lost 4 bases and J lost 6; bases outside the gene matches: 14. The CDR3 is 16 amino acids. The CDR3 is CASSSGELAGRGEQYF. Here the CDR3 DNA reads TGTGCCAGCAGCTCAGGAGAGCTAGCGGGAAGGGGCGAGCAGTACTTC. Using reference TRBV9 and TRBJ2-7 for the parts outside the CDR3, the full variable domain is DSGVTQTPKHLITATGQRVTLRCSPRSGDLSVYWYQQSLDQGLQFLIQYYNGEERAKGNILERFSAQQFPDLHSELNLSSLELGDSALYFCASSSGELAGRGEQYFGPGTRLTVT.

A few counts support this clonotype. This chain's CDR3 is CASSPGLAGAYEQYF. CDR3 in DNA: TGTGCCAGCAGCCCGGGACTAGCGGGAGCCTACGAGCAGTACTTC. The chain couples TRBV7-9 to TRBJ2-7; 14 bases map to TRBD2. The CDR3 is 15 amino acids. V was clipped by 5 bases and J by 2 bases; unmatched bases: 2. The germline gives CDR1 SEHNR, CDR2 FQNEAQ (reference sequence).